The next 27 T cell receptor beta chains were all read from a single sample in a study of CD8 T cells in ankylosing spondylitis. TCRdb recomputed calls from the 5' RACE reads with MiXCR, one row per CDR3 protein. The sample has about 360,000 distinct CDR3 sequences; over 12% are singletons. Material: blood, either unsorted or a sorted T cell fraction (not recorded which). Source of these receptors: a male donor with ankylosing spondylitis or in good health (not recorded which).

This clonotype was observed a handful of times. The chain couples TRBV6-1 to TRBJ2-2, with D possibly called TRBD1 or TRBD2 (5 bases each). This CDR3 spans 14 amino acids. V lost 6 bases to trimming and J lost 1 base, with 9 bases between them. CDR1 is MNHNS, CDR2 SASEGT, per germline. CDR3 in DNA: TGTGCCAGCAGGGGGGACGTGAACACCGGGGAGCTGTTTTTT. This gives the protein CASRGDVNTGELFF.

There are a few counts of this clonotype. The chain carries TRBV3-1 and TRBJ1-2; D remains unclear. Per the germline V gene, CDR1 is LGHDT and CDR2 is YNNKEL (reference sequence). CDR3 length: 14 residues. V shed 1 base and J shed 4 bases, with 10 bases lying between them. The CDR3 DNA follows: TGTGCCAGCAGCCAAGGAACACCGTTCTATGGCTACACCTTC. It codes for CASSQGTPFYGYTF. The full variable domain, rest sourced from reference TRBV3-1 and TRBJ1-2, is DTAVSQTPKYLVTQMGNDKSIKCEQNLGHDTMYWYKQDSKKFLKIMFSYNNKELIINETVPNRFSPKSPDKAHLNLHINSLELGDSAVYFCASSQGTPFYGYTFGSGTRLTVV.

Only a few counts were recorded for this clonotype. The chain has TRBV7-9 and TRBJ2-3, with D tentatively TRBD1 (6 bases). Germline loops: CDR1 SEHNR, CDR2 FQNEAQ (reference sequence). The CDR3 totals 15 residues. V was pared by 6 bases and J by 6 bases, with 19 bases between. CDR3 sequence reads: CASRLTGWDEDTQYF. CDR3 in DNA: TGTGCCAGCAGGCTAACAGGGTGGGACGAGGATACGCAGTATTTT.

V usage is TRBV2 and J usage is TRBJ1-1; D is unresolved. V gave up 5 bases and J gave up 8 bases, with 6 bases separating them. Germline-derived CDR1 and CDR2 are SNHLY and FYNNEI. This CDR3 spans 10 amino acids. The CDR3 region is CASSQPEAFF. CDR3 coding DNA: TGTGCCAGCAGTCAGCCAGAAGCTTTCTTT.

The chain has TRBV20-1 and TRBJ2-7; 13 bases fit TRBD2. This CDR3 has 15 amino acids. Germline V CDR1 and CDR2: DFQATT, SNEGSKA (reference sequence). J lost 3 bases, V lost 3 bases, and 5 bases had no gene match. DNA of the CDR3: TGCAGTGCTAGGGGTCGGACTAGCGGGAGCTACGAGCAGTACTTC. Protein: CSARGRTSGSYEQYF.

CDR3 protein: CASSFPLNTEAFF. The CDR3 DNA sequence: TGTGCCAGCAGTTTCCCTTTGAACACTGAAGCTTTCTTT. The chain is built from TRBV28 and TRBJ1-1; D uncertain. Germline V lookup: CDR1 MDHEN, CDR2 SYDVKM. The CDR3 runs 13 residues. V dropped 3 bases and J dropped 0 bases, with 5 bases sitting between them.

The rearrangement joins TRBV20-1 to TRBJ1-1; 8 bases are a match to TRBD1. V gave up 1 base and J gave up 6 bases; unmatched junction bases: 10. The CDR3 length is 15 residues. CDR1 and CDR2 from the germline V gene are DFQATT and SNEGSKA (reference sequence). In DNA, the CDR3 is TGCAGTGCTAGAGTCAGGGGGCGCATTAGATCTGAAGCTTTCTTT. Translating gives CSARVRGRIRSEAFF.

This chain connects TRBV10-1 to TRBJ2-2; TRBD1 agrees at 9 bases. After removal of 2 bases from V and 11 bases from J, the junction contained 9 bases not matched to a gene. Germline V gene lookup returns CDR1 WNHNN and CDR2 SYGVQD (reference sequence). CDR3 length equals 15 residues. Here the CDR3 DNA reads TGCGCCAGCAGTGAGACATACATTACAGGGGGCGAGCTGTTTTTT. Residues: CASSETYITGGELFF.

This clonotype occurred a few times. The chain joins TRBV12-3 or TRBV12-4 to TRBJ2-2, with 10 positions matching TRBD2. Losses at the gene ends were 3 bases for V and 2 bases for J; bases not matched to a gene: 3. The CDR3 runs 16 residues. In nucleotides, the CDR3 is TGTGCCAGCAGTTTGCTAGCGGGGGTAAACACCGGGGAGCTGTTTTTT. Its protein product is CASSLLAGVNTGELFF.

The V gene is TRBV3-1, the J gene TRBJ2-1, with TRBD2 identical over 9 bases. Per germline, CDR1 LGHDT and CDR2 YNNKEL (reference sequence). V shed 0 bases and J 0 bases; nucleotides not matched to a gene: 3. There are 17 residues in the CDR3. The CDR3 region is CASSQDSSGDSYNEQFF. DNA for the CDR3: TGTGCCAGCAGCCAAGATTCTAGCGGGGACTCCTACAATGAGCAGTTCTTC.

This clonotype appeared a few times. The chain is built from TRBV20-1 and TRBJ2-1, with 8 nucleotides matching TRBD2. CDR3 length: 15 amino acids. V lost 5 bases, J lost 4 bases, and 10 bases stayed unmatched. The germline gives CDR1 DFQATT, CDR2 SNEGSKA (reference sequence). In DNA, the CDR3 is TGCAGTGCTGGGATTAGCGGGGTGGGGTACAATGAGCAGTTCTTC. The encoded protein is CSAGISGVGYNEQFF.

This clonotype occurred many times. V is TRBV4-1 and J is TRBJ2-1, with no clear D. CDR1 MGHRA and CDR2 YSYEKL come from the germline V gene. The V end lost 2 bases, the J end lost 7 bases, and 18 bases lay between the germline ends. The CDR3 covers 16 residues. The CDR3 reads CASSQSSASAPNEQFF. The CDR3 DNA is TGCGCCAGCAGCCAAAGTTCCGCCTCAGCGCCAAATGAGCAGTTCTTC.

This clonotype has a handful of counts. CDR3 nucleotide sequence: TGTGCCAGCAGCCCAATGGGCCGAGAGACCCAGTACTTC. Residues: CASSPMGRETQYF. The gene calls are TRBV7-8 and TRBJ2-5, with no clear D. Germline CDR1 and CDR2: SGHVS and FQNEAQ. The CDR3 consists of 13 residues. Trimming left V 5 bases short and J 4 bases short, with 11 bases between.

This clonotype occurred many times. This rearrangement joins TRBV13 to TRBJ2-7; no clear D gene. Trimming removed 1 base from V and 2 bases from J, with 6 bases in between. The CDR3 is 13 amino acids. The germline CDR1 and CDR2 sequences are PRHDT and FYEKMQ (reference sequence). DNA for the CDR3: TGTGCCAGCAGCTTAGCGGCTACCTACGAGCAGTACTTC. Translated: CASSLAATYEQYF.

The chain recombines TRBV3-1 with TRBJ2-2; possible D gene TRBD1, 5 bases. This CDR3 is built from 15 residues. V dropped 3 bases and J dropped 0 bases, with 8 bases sitting between them. CDR1 and CDR2 (germline): LGHDT, YNNKEL (reference sequence). This CDR3 is CASSHRETNTGELFF. The CDR3 DNA reads as TGTGCCAGCAGCCACAGGGAAACGAACACCGGGGAGCTGTTTTTT.

The J gene is TRBJ2-7, the V gene TRBV20-1; 8 nucleotides line up with TRBD2. Unmatched junction bases numbered 8, after V lost 4 bases and J lost 0 bases. The CDR3 has 15 amino acids. Germline V lookup: CDR1 DFQATT, CDR2 SNEGSKA (reference sequence). In DNA, the CDR3 is TGCAGTGCTACCCGGACTAGCCCAAGCTCCTACGAGCAGTACTTC. Translating gives CSATRTSPSSYEQYF.

This sequence joins TRBV20-1 and TRBJ1-4, with no clear D. CDR3 size: 14 residues. V dropped 1 base and J dropped 5 bases, with 11 bases sitting between them. Per germline, CDR1 DFQATT and CDR2 SNEGSKA (reference sequence). CDR3 nucleotide sequence: TGCAGTGCTAGAGGGGTCAATACCAATGAAAAACTGTTTTTT. Protein product: CSARGVNTNEKLFF.

This sequence joins TRBV5-1 and TRBJ2-3, with TRBD1 identical over 8 bases. Germline V CDR1 and CDR2: SGHRS, YFSETQ. The CDR3 is made up of 14 amino acids. J gave up 6 bases and V 4 bases, and 7 bases lay outside the gene matches. In DNA, the CDR3 is TGCGCCAGCAGCGGACAGGGACTCGGGGATACGCAGTATTTT. It codes for CASSGQGLGDTQYF. Combining the CDR3 with reference TRBV5-1 and TRBJ2-3 gives the whole variable domain KAGVTQTPRYLIKTRGQQVTLSCSPISGHRSVSWYQQTPGQGLQFLFEYFSETQRNKGNFPGRFSGRQFSNSRSEMNVSTLELGDSALYLCASSGQGLGDTQYFGPGTRLTVL.

This clonotype has ten or more counts. The gene calls are TRBV5-1 and TRBJ2-2, with D possibly TRBD1 on 6 matching bases. V was cut by 5 bases and J by 6 bases, with 17 bases left in between. This CDR3 comprises 15 residues. Germline CDR1 is SGHRS and CDR2 is YFSETQ. The chain's CDR3 is CASRYREERSGELFF. CDR3 in DNA: TGCGCCAGCAGGTACAGGGAAGAGAGGTCCGGGGAGCTGTTTTTT.

This sequence joins TRBV11-2 and TRBJ2-3; D could derive from TRBD1 or TRBD2 (5 bases each). Germline lookup yields CDR1 SGHAT and CDR2 FQNNGV. The length of the CDR3 is 14 residues. The germline V and J ends were trimmed by 5 bases and 1 base, with 10 bases remaining between them. Here the CDR3 reads CASSRWDRTDTQYF. The CDR3 nucleotides are TGTGCCAGCAGCCGATGGGACCGCACAGATACGCAGTATTTT.

This chain connects TRBV12-3 or TRBV12-4 to TRBJ2-1; 9 bases align to TRBD2. CDR3 length: 15 residues. The V segment lost 6 bases and the J segment 6 bases; nucleotides outside the gene matches: 9. This chain's CDR3 is CASSPGTSTLNEQFF. CDR3 nucleotides: TGTGCCAGCAGCCCCGGGACTAGCACTCTCAATGAGCAGTTCTTC.

Ten or more counts support this clonotype. The chain employs TRBV2 and TRBJ1-1; no reliable D call. The germline CDR1 and CDR2 sequences are SNHLY and FYNNEI. CDR3 length: 15 amino acids. V gave up 8 bases and J gave up 1 base, with 17 bases separating them. DNA for the CDR3: TGTGCCAGCTATCCGCTATTTGGACCGAACACTGAAGCTTTCTTT. This translates into CASYPLFGPNTEAFF.

J is TRBJ2-4 and V is TRBV19; D is uncertain. Per germline, CDR1 LNHDA and CDR2 SQIVND (reference sequence). V was trimmed by 3 bases and J by 9 bases, leaving 15 bases between them. This CDR3 is 14 amino acids long. The CDR3 DNA sequence: TGTGCCAGTAGTATGTATAGCAGGAGTGGCATTCAGTACTTC. It translates to CASSMYSRSGIQYF.

This clonotype was seen a handful of times. This CDR3 reads CASSKRRAHSYNEQFF. Here the CDR3 DNA reads TGTGCCAGCAGCAAGCGCCGTGCCCATTCCTACAATGAGCAGTTCTTC. This chain connects TRBV11-2 to TRBJ2-1; D is unclear. V lost 5 bases to trimming and J lost 1 base, with 15 bases between them. Germline CDR1 reads SGHAT; CDR2 reads FQNNGV. CDR3 size: 16 residues.

This rearrangement joins TRBV11-2 to TRBJ2-7, with 13 bases lining up with TRBD2. The CDR3 contains 18 residues. Germline V gene sequence: CDR1 SGHAT, CDR2 FQNNGV. The V gene end was trimmed by 0 bases and the J gene end by 3 bases; junction bases not matched to a gene: 8. DNA of the CDR3: TGTGCCAGCAGCTTAGATCGGACTAGCGGGAGTGTGGTCTACGAGCAGTACTTC. Protein sequence: CASSLDRTSGSVVYEQYF.

The J gene is TRBJ2-6, the V gene TRBV15; D may be TRBD1 (5 bases). V lost 2 bases to trimming and J lost 1 base, with 9 bases between them. CDR3 size: 16 residues. Germline V lookup: CDR1 LNHNV, CDR2 YYDKDF (reference sequence). The CDR3, as DNA: TGTGCCACCAGCAGATCAGGGTTATCTGGGGCCAACGTCCTGACTTTC. Translation: CATSRSGLSGANVLTF.

This clonotype occurred a few times. J is TRBJ1-1 and V is TRBV5-1; D possibly corresponds to TRBD1 (5 bases). This CDR3 spans 14 amino acids. Trimming left V 4 bases short and J 4 bases short, with 14 bases between. Germline loops: CDR1 SGHRS, CDR2 YFSETQ. The chain's CDR3 is CASSPFGGGTEAFF. The CDR3 region has the DNA TGCGCCAGCAGCCCTTTCGGTGGGGGCACTGAAGCTTTCTTT.